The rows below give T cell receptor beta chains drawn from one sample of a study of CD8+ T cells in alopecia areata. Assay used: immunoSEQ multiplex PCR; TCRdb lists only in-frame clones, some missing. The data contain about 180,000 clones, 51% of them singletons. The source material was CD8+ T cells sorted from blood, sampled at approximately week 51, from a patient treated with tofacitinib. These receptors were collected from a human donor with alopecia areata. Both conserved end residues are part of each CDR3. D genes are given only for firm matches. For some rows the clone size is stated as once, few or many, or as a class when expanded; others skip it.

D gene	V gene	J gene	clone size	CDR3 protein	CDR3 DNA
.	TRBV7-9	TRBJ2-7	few	CASSPLTPYEQYF	TGTGCCAGCAGCCCGTTAACCCCCTACGAGCAGTACTTC
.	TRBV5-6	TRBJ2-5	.	CASSPPEGAQYF	TGTGCCAGCAGCCCCCCGGAGGGGGCCCAGTACTTC
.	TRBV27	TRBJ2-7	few	CASSRRGREQYF	TGTGCCAGCAGCCGTCGGGGGCGGGAGCAGTACTTC
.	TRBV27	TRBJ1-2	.	CASTTGGAYGYTF	TGTGCCAGCACCACGGGGGGGGCCTATGGCTACACCTTC
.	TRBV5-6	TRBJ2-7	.	CASSLEGNGNEQYF	TGTGCCAGCAGCTTGGAGGGAAACGGGAACGAGCAGTACTTC
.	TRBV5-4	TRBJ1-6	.	CASSLTRLGLRDSPLHF	TGTGCCAGCAGCTTGACCCGGTTGGGCTTAAGGGATTCACCCCTCCACTTT
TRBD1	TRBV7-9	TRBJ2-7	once	CASSSPDRGPGEQYF	TGTGCCAGCAGCTCCCCGGACAGGGGGCCAGGGGAGCAGTACTTC
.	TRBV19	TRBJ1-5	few	CASSIRDINQPQHF	TGTGCCAGTAGTATTAGGGACATCAATCAGCCCCAGCATTTT
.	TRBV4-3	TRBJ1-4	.	CASSPRARGEKLFF	TGCGCCAGCAGCCCCCGGGCTAGGGGTGAAAAACTGTTTTTT
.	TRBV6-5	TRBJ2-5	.	CASSSGSGHQETQYF	TGTGCCAGCAGTTCAGGGTCAGGCCACCAAGAGACCCAGTACTTC
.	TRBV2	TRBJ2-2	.	CASFTHPNTGELFF	TGTGCCAGCTTCACCCACCCGAACACCGGGGAGCTGTTTTTT
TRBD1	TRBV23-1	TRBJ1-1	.	CAHRGRQLVNTEAFF	TGCGCTCACAGGGGCCGCCAGCTGGTGAACACTGAAGCTTTCTTT
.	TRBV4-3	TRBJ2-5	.	CASSQDRRRTQYF	TGCGCCAGCAGCCAAGATCGAAGGAGAACCCAGTACTTC
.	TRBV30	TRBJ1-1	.	CAYGREIEAFF	TGTGCCTACGGCAGGGAAATAGAAGCTTTCTTT
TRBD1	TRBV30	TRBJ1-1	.	CAWGTGLGTEAFF	TGTGCCTGGGGGACAGGGTTGGGCACTGAAGCTTTCTTT
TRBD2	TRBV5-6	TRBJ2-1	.	CASSPRGKAGSYNEQFF	TGTGCCAGCAGCCCGCGGGGGAAAGCGGGCTCCTACAATGAGCAGTTCTTC
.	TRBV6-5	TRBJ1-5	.	CASSPTGSSQPQHF	TGTGCCAGCAGTCCTACAGGGTCTTCTCAGCCCCAGCATTTT
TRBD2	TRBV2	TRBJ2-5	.	CASSGLAGDQETQYF	TGTGCCAGCAGTGGGCTAGCGGGGGATCAAGAGACCCAGTACTTC
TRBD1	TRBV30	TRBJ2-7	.	CAWSWGQGSYEQYF	TGTGCCTGGAGTTGGGGACAGGGATCCTACGAGCAGTACTTC
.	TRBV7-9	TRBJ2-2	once	CASSLAGTGELFF	TGTGCCAGCAGCTTAGCTGGGACCGGGGAGCTGTTTTTT